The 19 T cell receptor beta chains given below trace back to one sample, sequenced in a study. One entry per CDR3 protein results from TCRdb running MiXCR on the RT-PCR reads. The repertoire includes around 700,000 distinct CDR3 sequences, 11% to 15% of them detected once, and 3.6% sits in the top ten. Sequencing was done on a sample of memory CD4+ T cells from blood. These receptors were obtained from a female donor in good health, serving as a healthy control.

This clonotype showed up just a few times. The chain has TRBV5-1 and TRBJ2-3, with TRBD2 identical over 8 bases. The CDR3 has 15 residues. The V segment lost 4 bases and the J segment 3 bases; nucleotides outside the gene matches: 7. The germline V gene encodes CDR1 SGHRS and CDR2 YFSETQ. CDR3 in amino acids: CASSPAQRETDTQYF. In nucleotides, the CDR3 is TGCGCCAGCAGCCCGGCCCAGCGGGAGACAGATACGCAGTATTTT.

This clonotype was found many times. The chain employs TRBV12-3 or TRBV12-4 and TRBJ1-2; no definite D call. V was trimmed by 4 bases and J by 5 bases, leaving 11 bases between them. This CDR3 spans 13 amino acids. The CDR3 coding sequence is TGTGCCAGCAGTTACAGTCGCGGATATGGCTACACCTTC. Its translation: CASSYSRGYGYTF.

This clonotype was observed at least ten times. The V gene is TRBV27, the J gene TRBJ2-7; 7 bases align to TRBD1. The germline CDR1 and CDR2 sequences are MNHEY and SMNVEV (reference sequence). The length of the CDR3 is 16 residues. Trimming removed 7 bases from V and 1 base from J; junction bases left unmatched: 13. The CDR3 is CASTLSGQSFSYEQYF. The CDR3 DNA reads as TGTGCCAGCACCTTATCGGGACAGAGTTTTTCCTACGAGCAGTACTTC.

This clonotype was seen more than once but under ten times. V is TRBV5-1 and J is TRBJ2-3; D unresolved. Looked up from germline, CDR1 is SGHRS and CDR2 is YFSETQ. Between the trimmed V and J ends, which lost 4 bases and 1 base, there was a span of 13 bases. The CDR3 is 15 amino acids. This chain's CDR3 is CASSQRPAGTDTQYF. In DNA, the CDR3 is TGCGCCAGCAGCCAGCGCCCTGCTGGCACAGATACGCAGTATTTT.

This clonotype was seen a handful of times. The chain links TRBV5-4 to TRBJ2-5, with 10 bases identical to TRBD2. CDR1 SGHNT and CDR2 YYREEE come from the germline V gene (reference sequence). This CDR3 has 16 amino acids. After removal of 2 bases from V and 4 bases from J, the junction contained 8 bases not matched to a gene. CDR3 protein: CASSLERGGRGETQYF. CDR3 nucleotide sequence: TGTGCCAGCAGCTTAGAGCGGGGGGGCCGCGGAGAGACCCAGTACTTC.

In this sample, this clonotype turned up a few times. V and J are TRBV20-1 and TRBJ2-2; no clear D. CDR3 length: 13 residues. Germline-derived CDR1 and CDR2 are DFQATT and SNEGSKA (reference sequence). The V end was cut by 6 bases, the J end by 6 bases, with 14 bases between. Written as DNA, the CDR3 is TGCAGTGCCCCACGTCTTTCCGCCGGGGAGCTGTTTTTT. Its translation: CSAPRLSAGELFF.

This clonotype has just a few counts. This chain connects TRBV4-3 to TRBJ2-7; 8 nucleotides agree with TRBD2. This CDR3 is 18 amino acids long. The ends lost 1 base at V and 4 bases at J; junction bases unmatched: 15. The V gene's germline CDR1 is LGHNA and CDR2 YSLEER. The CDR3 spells CASSQGLVRPAGEYEQYF. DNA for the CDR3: TGCGCCAGCAGCCAAGGGCTAGTACGTCCAGCGGGGGAATACGAGCAGTACTTC.

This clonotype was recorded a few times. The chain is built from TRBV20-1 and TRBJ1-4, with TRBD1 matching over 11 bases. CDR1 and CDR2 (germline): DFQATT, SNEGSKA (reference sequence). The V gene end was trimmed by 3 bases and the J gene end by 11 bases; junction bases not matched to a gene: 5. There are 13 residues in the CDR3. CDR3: CSASQDRGQKLFF. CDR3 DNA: TGCAGTGCTAGTCAGGACAGGGGGCAGAAACTGTTTTTT.

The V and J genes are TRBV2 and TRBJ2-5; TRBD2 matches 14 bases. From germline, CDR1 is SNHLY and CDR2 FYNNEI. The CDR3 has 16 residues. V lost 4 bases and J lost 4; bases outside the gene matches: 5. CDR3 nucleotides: TGTGCCAGCAGTGGGACTAGCGGGAGGTCGATAGAGACCCAGTACTTC. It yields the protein CASSGTSGRSIETQYF.

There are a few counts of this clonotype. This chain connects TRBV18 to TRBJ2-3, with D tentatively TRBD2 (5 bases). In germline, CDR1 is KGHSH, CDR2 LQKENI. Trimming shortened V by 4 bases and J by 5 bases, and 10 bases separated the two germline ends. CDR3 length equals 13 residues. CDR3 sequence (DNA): TGTGCCAGCTCACAGGCGGAGGAAGATACGCAGTATTTT. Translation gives CASSQAEEDTQYF. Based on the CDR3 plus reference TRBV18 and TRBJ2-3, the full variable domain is NAGVMQNPRHLVRRRGQEARLRCSPMKGHSHVYWYRQLPEEGLKFMVYLQKENIIDESGMPKERFSAEFPKEGPSILRIQQVVRGDSAAYFCASSQAEEDTQYFGPGTRLTVL.

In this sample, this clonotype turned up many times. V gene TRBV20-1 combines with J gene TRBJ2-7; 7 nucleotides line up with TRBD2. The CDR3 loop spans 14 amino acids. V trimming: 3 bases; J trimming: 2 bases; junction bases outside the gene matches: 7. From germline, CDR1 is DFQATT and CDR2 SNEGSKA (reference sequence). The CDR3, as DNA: TGCAGTGCTAGTTCCCCGGGAGGCACCTACGAGCAGTACTTC. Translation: CSASSPGGTYEQYF.

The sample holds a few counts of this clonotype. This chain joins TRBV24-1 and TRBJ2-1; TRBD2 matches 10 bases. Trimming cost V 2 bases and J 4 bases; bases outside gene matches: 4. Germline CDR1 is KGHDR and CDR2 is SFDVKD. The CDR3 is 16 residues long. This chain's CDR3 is CATSDSTSGLYNEQFF. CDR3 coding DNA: TGTGCCACCAGTGATTCGACTAGCGGGCTTTACAATGAGCAGTTCTTC.

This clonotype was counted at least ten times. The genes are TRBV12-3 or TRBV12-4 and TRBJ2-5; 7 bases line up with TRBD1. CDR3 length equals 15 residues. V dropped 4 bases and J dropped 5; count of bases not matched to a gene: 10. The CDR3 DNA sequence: TGTGCCAGCAGTTCGACAGGGTTTGATGGGGAGACCCAGTACTTC. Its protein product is CASSSTGFDGETQYF.

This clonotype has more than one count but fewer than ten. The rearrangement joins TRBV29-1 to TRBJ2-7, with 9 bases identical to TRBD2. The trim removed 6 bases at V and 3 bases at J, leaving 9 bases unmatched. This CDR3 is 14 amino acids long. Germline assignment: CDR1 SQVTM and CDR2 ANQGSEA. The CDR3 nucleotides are TGCAGCGTGAGAGGGACTAGCACGAGCTACGAGCAGTACTTC. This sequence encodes CSVRGTSTSYEQYF.

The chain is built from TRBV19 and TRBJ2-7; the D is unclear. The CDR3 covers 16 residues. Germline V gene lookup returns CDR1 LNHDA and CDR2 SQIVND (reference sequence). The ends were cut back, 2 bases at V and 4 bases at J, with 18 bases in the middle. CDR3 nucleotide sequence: TGTGCCAGTAGTATACAAGCCATCGGACCGCGGTACGAGCAGTACTTC. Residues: CASSIQAIGPRYEQYF.

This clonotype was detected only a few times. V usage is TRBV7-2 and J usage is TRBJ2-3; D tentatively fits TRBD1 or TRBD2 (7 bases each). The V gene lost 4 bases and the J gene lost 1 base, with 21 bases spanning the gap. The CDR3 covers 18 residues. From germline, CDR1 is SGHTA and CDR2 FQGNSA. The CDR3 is CASSSRGVAGGGTDTQYF. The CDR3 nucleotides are TGTGCCAGCAGCTCGCGGGGTGTTGCAGGGGGGGGCACAGATACGCAGTATTTT. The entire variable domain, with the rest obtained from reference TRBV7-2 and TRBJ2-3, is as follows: GAGVSQSPSNKVTEKGKDVELRCDPISGHTALYWYRQSLGQGLEFLIYFQGNSAPDKSGLPSDRFSAERTGGSVSTLTIQRTQQEDSAVYLCASSSRGVAGGGTDTQYFGPGTRLTVL.

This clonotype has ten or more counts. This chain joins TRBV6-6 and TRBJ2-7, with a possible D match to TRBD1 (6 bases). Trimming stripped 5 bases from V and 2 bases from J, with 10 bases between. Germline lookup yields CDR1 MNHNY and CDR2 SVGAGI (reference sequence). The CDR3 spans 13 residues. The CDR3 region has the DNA TGTGCCAGCAGTAAGGACAGACCCTACGAGCAGTACTTC. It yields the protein CASSKDRPYEQYF.

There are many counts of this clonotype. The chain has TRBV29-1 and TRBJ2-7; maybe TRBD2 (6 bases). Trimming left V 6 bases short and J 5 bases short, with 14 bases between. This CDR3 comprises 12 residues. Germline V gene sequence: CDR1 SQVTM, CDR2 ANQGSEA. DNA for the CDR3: TGCAGCGTCATAGCGGAATGGGACGAGCAGTACTTC. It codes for CSVIAEWDEQYF.

CDR3 nucleotide sequence: TGCGCCAGCACGAGAGAGTTGGGGACTAACTATGGCTACACCTTC. The encoded protein is CASTRELGTNYGYTF. This rearrangement joins TRBV5-1 to TRBJ1-2; no firm D call. The germline V gene has CDR1 SGHRS and CDR2 YFSETQ. CDR3 length equals 15 residues. V dropped 6 bases and J dropped 0 bases, with 15 bases sitting between them.